Shown below are 5 T cell receptor beta chains from a single sample sequenced in a study of shared T cell receptors in the human thymus. Clones were read by immunoSEQ multiplex PCR, and TCRdb kept only the in-frame ones, dropping some. The sample contains hundreds of thousands of clones, approximately 85% of which appear only once. These data also featured in a second study, about human thymus T cells.

Sequencing was carried out using thymocytes. Receptors originate from a girl under three years old with a congenital heart defect.

CDR3 in amino acids: CASSIKARYRGSASGANVLTF. Here the CDR3 DNA reads TGTGCCAGTAGTATAAAGGCGAGGTACAGGGGATCCGCCTCTGGGGCCAACGTCCTGACTTTC. The chain employs TRBV19 and TRBJ2-6, with TRBD1 matching 7 bases. Germline assignment: CDR1 LNHDA and CDR2 SQIVND (reference sequence). CDR3 length equals 21 residues. Trimming at V came to 2 bases and at J to 0 bases, leaving 16 bases not matched to a gene.

The genes are TRBV27 and TRBJ1-6, with 7 nucleotides matching TRBD1. The CDR3 is 15 amino acids. Trimming took 8 bases from V and 10 from J; bases not matched to a gene: 14. Germline V CDR1 and CDR2: MNHEY, SMNVEV (reference sequence). The CDR3 DNA is TGTGCCAGCCGCGCGTCGACAGGGTATTGGTCACCCCTCCACTTT. Its protein product is CASRASTGYWSPLHF.

The CDR3 nucleotides are TGTGCCAGTAGTATAGATGGGACATCTCGAGCCAAAAACATTCAGTACTTC. Translated, it gives CASSIDGTSRAKNIQYF. The gene calls are TRBV19 and TRBJ2-4, with D perhaps matching TRBD1 (6 bases). Germline V lookup: CDR1 LNHDA, CDR2 SQIVND (reference sequence). V was clipped by 0 bases and J by 0 bases, with 12 bases between them. The CDR3 runs 17 residues.

The chain carries TRBV27 and TRBJ2-1; D not resolved. This CDR3 comprises 13 residues. Germline CDR1 MNHEY, CDR2 SMNVEV (reference sequence). The germline V and J ends were trimmed by 6 bases and 6 bases, with 12 bases remaining between them. The CDR3 region has the DNA TGTGCCAGCAGAACCTACGGAGCCAATGAGCAGTTCTTC. Its translation: CASRTYGANEQFF.

The rearrangement uses TRBV19 and TRBJ2-5, with a tentative D call TRBD2 (7 bases). Germline assignment: CDR1 LNHDA and CDR2 SQIVND (reference sequence). The CDR3 covers 19 residues. V dropped 3 bases and J dropped 2 bases, with 25 bases sitting between them. CDR3 sequence (DNA): TGTGCCAGTAGTATGACCCACCTAGTTCCACAGGGAGGGCAAGAGACCCAGTACTTC. Its protein is CASSMTHLVPQGGQETQYF. The full variable domain, its missing parts supplied by reference TRBV19 and TRBJ2-5, is DGGITQSPKYLFRKEGQNVTLSCEQNLNHDAMYWYRQDPGQGLRLIYYSQIVNDFQKGDIAEGYSVSREKKESFPLTVTSAQKNPTAFYLCASSMTHLVPQGGQETQYFGPGTRLLVL.